The source of this TCR beta chain is a study of CD8+ T cells in alopecia areata. Study overall: At a dose of 5 to 10 mg twice daily, oral tofacitinib was given to treated patients.

V was shortened by 2 bases and J by 6 bases, with 15 bases between the two germline ends. CDR1 is SGHNT, CDR2 YYREEE, per germline (reference sequence). CDR3 length equals 14 residues. The count of this clone is one. TCR sequencing used cDNA made by reverse transcription of extracted RNA. Sequencing was performed with immunoSEQ multiplex PCR; in TCRdb, only in-frame clones are kept and a portion is missing. The sample has about 250,000 clones, 60% seen once. Treatment indicated: oral pan-JAK inhibitor, 5-10 mg twice daily. Collected material from alopecia areata patients comprised lesional scalp punch biopsies and peripheral blood.

The clonotype was recovered from a human donor with alopecia areata. This sample comprised CD4+ T cells sorted from blood, obtained around week 54, from a patient treated with tofacitinib. V and J are TRBV5-4 and TRBJ2-7, with D tentatively TRBD2 (6 bases). CDR3: CASSFGERRGEQYF. CDR3 nucleotides: TGTGCCAGCAGCTTTGGGGAGAGGAGGGGCGAGCAGTACTTC.